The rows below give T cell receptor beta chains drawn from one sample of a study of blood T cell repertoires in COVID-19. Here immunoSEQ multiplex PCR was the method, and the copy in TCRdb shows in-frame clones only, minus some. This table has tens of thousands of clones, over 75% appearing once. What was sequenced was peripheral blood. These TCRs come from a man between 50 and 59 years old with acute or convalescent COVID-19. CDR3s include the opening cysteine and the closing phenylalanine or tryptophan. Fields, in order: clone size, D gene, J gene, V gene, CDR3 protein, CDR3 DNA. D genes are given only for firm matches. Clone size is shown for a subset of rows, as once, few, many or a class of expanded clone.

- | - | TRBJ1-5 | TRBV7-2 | CASSLTGLQPQHF | TGTGCCAGCAGCTTAACTGGTCTTCAGCCCCAGCATTTT
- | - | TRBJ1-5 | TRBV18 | CASSPPTTTTADQPQHF | TGTGCCAGCTCACCCCCCACTACAACGACAGCCGATCAGCCCCAGCATTTT
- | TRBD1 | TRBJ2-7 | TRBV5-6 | CASSVPDRAVYEQYF | TGTGCCAGCAGCGTGCCAGACAGGGCCGTCTACGAGCAGTACTTC
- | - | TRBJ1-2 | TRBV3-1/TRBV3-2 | CASSPSVNYGYTF | TGTGCCAGCAGTCCCAGTGTTAACTATGGCTACACCTTC
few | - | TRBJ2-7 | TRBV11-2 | CASSSNRAEQYF | TGTGCCAGCAGCTCGAACAGGGCGGAGCAGTACTTC
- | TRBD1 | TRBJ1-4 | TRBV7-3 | CASRYKGAKGAWFGTNEKLFF | TGTGCCAGCAGATATAAAGGAGCTAAGGGGGCTTGGTTTGGGACTAATGAAAAACTGTTTTTT
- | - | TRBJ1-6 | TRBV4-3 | CASSQDKLISSYNSPLHF | TGCGCCAGCAGCCAAGATAAGCTTATAAGCTCCTATAATTCACCCCTCCACTTT
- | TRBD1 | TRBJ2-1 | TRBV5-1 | CASSLRGGLKYNEQFF | TGCGCCAGCAGCTTAAGAGGGGGCCTAAAGTACAATGAGCAGTTCTTC
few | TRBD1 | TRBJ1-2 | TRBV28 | CASSLVPYRGQNYGYTF | TGTGCCAGCAGTTTAGTCCCGTACAGGGGGCAAAACTATGGCTACACCTTC
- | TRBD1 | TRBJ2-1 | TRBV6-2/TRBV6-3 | CASSHVPRTGENNEQFF | TGTGCCAGCAGTCACGTTCCCAGGACAGGGGAAAACAATGAGCAGTTCTTC
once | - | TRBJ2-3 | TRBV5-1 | CTSSATGLTTDTQYF | TGCACCAGCAGCGCTACGGGACTTACCACAGATACGCAGTATTTT
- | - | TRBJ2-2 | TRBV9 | CASSPYGGYTGELFF | TGTGCCAGCAGCCCCTACGGCGGGTACACCGGGGAGCTGTTTTTT
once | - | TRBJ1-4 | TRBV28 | CASSLTGTGFKKLFF | TGTGCCAGCAGTTTAACAGGGACGGGGTTCAAAAAACTGTTTTTT
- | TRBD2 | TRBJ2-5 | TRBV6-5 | CASRAEGLAQETQYF | TGTGCCAGCAGGGCCGAGGGACTAGCTCAAGAGACCCAGTACTTC
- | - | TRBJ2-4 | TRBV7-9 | CASSSTGTKNIQYF | TGTGCCAGCAGCTCAACAGGGACCAAAAACATTCAGTACTTC
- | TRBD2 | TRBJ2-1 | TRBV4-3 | CASSQRAGNSYNEQFF | TGCGCCAGCAGCCAAAGAGCGGGAAACTCCTACAATGAGCAGTTCTTC
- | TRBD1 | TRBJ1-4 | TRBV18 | CASSPPPGTGNEKLFF | TGTGCCAGCTCACCCCCACCAGGGACAGGGAATGAAAAACTGTTTTTT
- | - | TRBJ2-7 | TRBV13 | CASRHTGAYEQYF | TGTGCCAGCAGGCATACAGGAGCCTACGAGCAGTACTTC
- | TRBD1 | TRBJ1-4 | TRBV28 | CASSLPTGENEKLFF | TGTGCCAGCAGTCTACCGACAGGGGAGAATGAAAAACTGTTTTTT
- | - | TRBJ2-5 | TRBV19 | CASSIRGTRLLQETQYF | TGTGCCAGTAGTATTCGGGGGACCCGACTACTCCAAGAGACCCAGTACTTC
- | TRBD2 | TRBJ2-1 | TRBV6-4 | CASSPLAGAADEQFF | TGTGCCAGCAGCCCCCTAGCGGGAGCTGCCGATGAGCAGTTCTTC
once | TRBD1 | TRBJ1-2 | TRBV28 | CASSPGTGGIYGYTF | TGTGCCAGCAGTCCTGGGACAGGGGGGATCTATGGCTACACCTTC
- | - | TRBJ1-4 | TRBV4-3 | CASSQEPGIANEKLFF | TGCGCCAGCAGCCAAGAGCCGGGGATCGCTAATGAAAAACTGTTTTTT
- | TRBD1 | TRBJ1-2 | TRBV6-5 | CASSRDRLYGYTF | TGTGCCAGCAGTCGGGACAGACTCTATGGCTACACCTTC
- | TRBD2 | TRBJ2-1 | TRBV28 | CASSGTSGGTYNEQFF | TGTGCCAGCAGTGGAACTAGCGGGGGTACCTACAATGAGCAGTTCTTC
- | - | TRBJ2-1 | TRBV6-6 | CASSYSTGHYNEQFF | TGTGCCAGCAGTTACTCGACAGGACACTACAATGAGCAGTTCTTC
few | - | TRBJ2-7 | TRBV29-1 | CSVDFGSYEQYF | TGCAGCGTTGATTTCGGTTCCTACGAGCAGTACTTC
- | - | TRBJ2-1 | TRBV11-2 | CASSYPWGEQFF | TGTGCCAGCAGCTATCCATGGGGCGAGCAGTTCTTC
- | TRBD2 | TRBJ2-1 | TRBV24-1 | CATSDGSTGGRGHEQFF | TGTGCCACCAGTGACGGCTCCACGGGCGGGAGGGGCCATGAGCAGTTCTTC
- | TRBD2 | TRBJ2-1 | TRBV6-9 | CASSYSVTSAQFF | TGTGCCAGCAGTTATTCGGTCACTAGCGCGCAGTTCTTC
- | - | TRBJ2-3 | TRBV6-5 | CASSYSLGAADTQYF | TGTGCCAGCAGTTACTCATTGGGGGCCGCAGATACGCAGTATTTT
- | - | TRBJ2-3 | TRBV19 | CASRAAADTQYF | TGTGCCAGTAGGGCGGCCGCAGATACGCAGTATTTT
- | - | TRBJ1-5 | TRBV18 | CASSPQAKGRGQIRDQPQHF | TGTGCCAGCTCACCTCAGGCTAAGGGCAGGGGACAAATCCGGGATCAGCCCCAGCATTTT
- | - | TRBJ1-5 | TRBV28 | CASSLASRRVQPQHF | TGTGCCAGCAGTTTAGCCTCACGCAGGGTTCAGCCCCAGCATTTT
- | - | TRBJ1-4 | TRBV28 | CASSSPRGDEKLFF | TGTGCCAGCAGTAGTCCCAGGGGAGACGAAAAACTGTTTTTT
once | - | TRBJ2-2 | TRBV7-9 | CASSLTGTGTGELFF | TGTGCCAGCAGCCTCACAGGGACCGGTACCGGGGAGCTGTTTTTT
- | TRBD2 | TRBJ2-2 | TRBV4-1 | CASSQGGLAGVGTGELFF | TGCGCCAGCAGCCAAGGGGGACTAGCGGGAGTAGGCACCGGGGAGCTGTTTTTT
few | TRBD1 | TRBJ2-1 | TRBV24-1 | CATRGDRGIYNEQFF | TGTGCCACCAGAGGGGACAGGGGTATATACAATGAGCAGTTCTTC
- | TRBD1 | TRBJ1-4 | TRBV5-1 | CASSLVPGTEPEKLFF | TGCGCCAGCAGCTTGGTCCCCGGGACAGAACCTGAAAAACTGTTTTTT
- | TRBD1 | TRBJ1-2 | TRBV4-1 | CASSQERTGGLGYTF | TGCGCCAGCAGCCAAGAAAGGACAGGGGGCCTTGGCTACACCTTC
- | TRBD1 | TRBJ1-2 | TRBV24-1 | CATSEGDRRGYTF | TGTGCCACCAGTGAAGGGGACAGGCGTGGCTACACCTTC
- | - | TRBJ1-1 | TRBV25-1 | CASSEYRPGDGAFF | TGTGCCAGCAGTGAATATCGGCCAGGGGATGGAGCTTTCTTT
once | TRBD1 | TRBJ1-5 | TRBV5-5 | CASSPGTGPNQPQHF | TGTGCCAGCAGCCCCGGGACAGGACCAAATCAGCCCCAGCATTTT
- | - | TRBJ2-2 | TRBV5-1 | CASSFQGGVNTGELFF | TGCGCCAGCAGCTTTCAAGGCGGGGTGAACACCGGGGAGCTGTTTTTT
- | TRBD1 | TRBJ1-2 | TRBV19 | CASSIRGDRGTPRDYGYTF | TGTGCCAGTAGTATAAGGGGGGACAGGGGAACCCCCCGGGACTATGGCTACACCTTC
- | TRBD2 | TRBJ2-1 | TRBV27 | CASSPRGSGRGSYNEQFF | TGTGCCAGCAGTCCCCGGGGTAGCGGGAGGGGGTCCTACAATGAGCAGTTCTTC
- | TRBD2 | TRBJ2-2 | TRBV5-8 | CASTLSGANTGELFF | TGTGCCAGCACCCTTAGCGGGGCGAACACCGGGGAGCTGTTTTTT